Ten or more counts support the clone carrying this T cell receptor (beta chain). Its matching antigen is unknown. Arm-PCR with iRepertoire HTBI primers amplified the CDR3 regions for these TCR beta libraries. Each CDR3 protein is one row after TCRdb ran MiXCR on the multiplex PCR reads. The repertoire has roughly 700,000 distinct CDR3 sequences, approximately 31% of them found once; the top ten carry 40% to 55%. This specimen belongs to a study of regulatory T cells in long-lasting Graves disease. Germline CDR1 and CDR2: MDHEN and SYDVKM. The CDR3 contains 13 residues. Trimming removed 7 bases from V and 4 bases from J, with 13 bases in between. The time point here: persistent/refractory GD, antithyroid drugs over 5 years with positive TRAb. Extracted RNA from PBMCs served as the source of the TCR library. The EDTA tubes were filled with 8 to 9.5 milliliters of drawn peripheral blood. General study results and limits: TRBV28, TRBJ1-2 and TRBJ2-5 were segments that persistent disease favored. Fewer public clonotypes were shared by new patients (about 940) than by persistent patients (2,741). Accuracy was perhaps lowered by the small sample size.

This material consisted of peripheral blood mononuclear cells (PBMCs), taken when the disease was refractory, from a patient treated with antithyroid drugs. This chain connects TRBV28 to TRBJ1-2; D might be TRBD1 (5 bases). The clonotype was recovered from a female donor with Graves disease. The CDR3 sequence: CASIAGQAYGYTF. The DNA for the CDR3 is TGTGCCAGCATCGCAGGGCAGGCCTATGGCTACACCTTC.